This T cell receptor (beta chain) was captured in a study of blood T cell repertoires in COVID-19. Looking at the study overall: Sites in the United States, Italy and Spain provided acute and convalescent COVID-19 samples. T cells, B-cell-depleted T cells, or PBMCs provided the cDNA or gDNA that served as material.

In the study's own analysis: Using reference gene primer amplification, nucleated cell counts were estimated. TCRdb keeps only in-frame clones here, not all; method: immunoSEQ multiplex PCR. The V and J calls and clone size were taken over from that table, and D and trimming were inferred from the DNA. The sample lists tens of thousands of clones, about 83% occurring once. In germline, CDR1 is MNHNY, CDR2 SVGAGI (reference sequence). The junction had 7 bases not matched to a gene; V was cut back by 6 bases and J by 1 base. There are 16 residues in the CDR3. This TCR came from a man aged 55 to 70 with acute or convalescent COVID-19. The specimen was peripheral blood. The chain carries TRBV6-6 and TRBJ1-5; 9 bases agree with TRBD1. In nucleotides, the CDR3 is TGTGCCAGCAGACCCCGACAGGGGGGGAGCAATCAGCCCCAGCATTTT. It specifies CASRPRQGGSNQPQHF.